Below are 24 T cell receptor beta chains sequenced from a single sample in a study of blood T cell repertoires in COVID-19. Measured with immunoSEQ multiplex PCR; TCRdb has only the in-frame clones, and not every one. The sample shows 250,000 to 350,000 clones, around 90% of them seen only once. The specimen was PBMCs or T cells enriched from blood (not recorded which). These receptor sequences come from a man aged 60 to 69 who had recovered from COVID-19.

The chain recombines TRBV7-9 with TRBJ1-2; 8 bases line up with TRBD1. The CDR3 loop spans 16 amino acids. The germline gives CDR1 SEHNR, CDR2 FQNEAQ (reference sequence). After removal of 2 bases from V and 7 bases from J, the junction contained 12 bases not matched to a gene. Here the CDR3 reads CASSLTTGVQRFGYTF. The CDR3 DNA reads TGTGCCAGCAGCTTAACGACAGGGGTTCAGCGGTTTGGCTACACCTTC.

The V call is TRBV6-5, the J call TRBJ1-1; 7 nucleotides match TRBD1. Germline assignment: CDR1 MNHEY and CDR2 SVGAGI. This CDR3 region has 12 residues. V was pared by 8 bases and J by 12 bases, with 12 bases of the junction left unmatched. The CDR3 DNA reads as TGTGCCAGCGGCCGGGACAGACCCGAATCTTTCTTT. Encoded protein: CASGRDRPESFF.

V is TRBV2 and J is TRBJ1-6; no definite D call. V gave up 6 bases and J gave up 8 bases, with 17 bases separating them. CDR1 and CDR2 from the germline V gene are SNHLY and FYNNEI. The CDR3 extends over 15 amino acids. The CDR3 reads CASSRPMDGDSPLHF. CDR3 bases: TGTGCCAGCAGCCGGCCTATGGACGGGGATTCACCCCTCCACTTT. Full variable domain (missing parts from reference TRBV2 and TRBJ1-6): EPEVTQTPSHQVTQMGQEVILRCVPISNHLYFYWYRQILGQKVEFLVSFYNNEISEKSEIFDDQFSVERPDGSNFTLKIRSTKLEDSAMYFCASSRPMDGDSPLHFGNGTRLTVT.

The chain combines TRBV19 with TRBJ1-6; D remains ambiguous. The germline gives CDR1 LNHDA, CDR2 SQIVND (reference sequence). V shed 8 bases and J shed 0 bases, with 8 bases lying between them. The CDR3 consists of 14 residues. The CDR3 DNA reads TGTGCCAGTCGAGTTAACTCCTATAATTCACCCCTCCACTTT. Amino acids: CASRVNSYNSPLHF. The entire variable domain, with the rest obtained from reference TRBV19 and TRBJ1-6, is as follows: DGGITQSPKYLFRKEGQNVTLSCEQNLNHDAMYWYRQDPGQGLRLIYYSQIVNDFQKGDIAEGYSVSREKKESFPLTVTSAQKNPTAFYLCASRVNSYNSPLHFGNGTRLTVT.

This clone was picked up a small number of times. Other DNA sequences in this specimen translate into the identical CDR3. The rearrangement uses TRBV12-3 or TRBV12-4 and TRBJ1-2; D possibly corresponds to TRBD1 (5 bases). The V gene lost 5 bases and the J gene lost 8 bases, with 9 bases spanning the gap. CDR3 length: 11 residues. CDR3 coding DNA: TGTGCCAGCAGTCCCGGGGGGGGCTACACCTTC. It encodes CASSPGGGYTF.

This clone showed up just once. The chain employs TRBV6-5 and TRBJ2-4, with a tentative D call TRBD1 (6 bases). This CDR3 spans 12 amino acids. CDR1 and CDR2 (germline): MNHEY, SVGAGI. V was shortened by 6 bases and J by 6 bases, with 9 bases between the two germline ends. The CDR3 nucleotides are TGTGCCAGCAGGCTGGACAGAAACATTCAGTACTTC. Translated, it gives CASRLDRNIQYF.

The V gene is TRBV6-6, the J gene TRBJ2-3, with D maybe TRBD1 (6 bases). V was shortened by 6 bases and J by 1 base, with 11 bases between the two germline ends. The CDR3 extends over 14 amino acids. Germline CDR1 and CDR2: MNHNY and SVGAGI (reference sequence). The CDR3 reads CASRRGSGTDTQYF. The CDR3 nucleotides read TGTGCCAGCAGAAGGGGGTCAGGCACAGATACGCAGTATTTT.

J is TRBJ2-7 and V is TRBV3-1 (or the pseudogene TRBV3-2); D unresolved. V was shortened by 2 bases and J by 3 bases, with 5 bases between the two germline ends. This CDR3 is built from 12 residues. In germline, CDR1 is LGHDT, CDR2 YNNKEL (reference sequence). CDR3 DNA: TGTGCCAGCAGCCAAACTGGCTACGAGCAGTACTTC. Protein: CASSQTGYEQYF.

This chain uses TRBV7-9 with TRBJ2-3; 7 bases map to TRBD1. Germline assignment: CDR1 SEHNR and CDR2 FQNEAQ (reference sequence). The CDR3 loop spans 16 amino acids. J was trimmed by 4 bases and V by 4 bases; bases with no gene match: 11. The DNA of the CDR3 is TGTGCCAGCAGCTATAGACAGGGATGGTCCGCAGATACGCAGTATTTT. Translated, it gives CASSYRQGWSADTQYF.

J is TRBJ2-7 and V is TRBV19; possible D gene TRBD2, 6 bases. Per germline, CDR1 LNHDA and CDR2 SQIVND (reference sequence). V shed 1 base and J shed 2 bases, with 9 bases lying between them. CDR3 size: 14 residues. CDR3 sequence reads: CASSIGSGPYEQYF. The CDR3 nucleotides are TGTGCCAGTAGTATAGGTAGCGGCCCCTACGAGCAGTACTTC. Based on the CDR3 plus reference TRBV19 and TRBJ2-7, the full variable domain is DGGITQSPKYLFRKEGQNVTLSCEQNLNHDAMYWYRQDPGQGLRLIYYSQIVNDFQKGDIAEGYSVSREKKESFPLTVTSAQKNPTAFYLCASSIGSGPYEQYFGPGTRLTVT.

V gene TRBV6-6 combines with J gene TRBJ2-1, with 8 nucleotides matching TRBD2. J lost 0 bases, V lost 6 bases, and 4 bases had no gene match. The CDR3 is 15 amino acids. Germline V gives CDR1 MNHNY, CDR2 SVGAGI (reference sequence). The CDR3 nucleotides are TGTGCCAGCAGCCTACTAGCGGTCTCCTACAATGAGCAGTTCTTC. Translated: CASSLLAVSYNEQFF.

The V gene is TRBV9, the J gene TRBJ2-3, with D perhaps TRBD2 (5 bases). The germline V gene encodes CDR1 SGDLS and CDR2 YYNGEE. V gave up 0 bases and J gave up 1 base, with 9 bases separating them. The CDR3 loop spans 15 amino acids. The chain's CDR3 is CASSVGPGGTDTQYF. In DNA form, the CDR3 reads TGTGCCAGCAGCGTAGGCCCCGGGGGCACAGATACGCAGTATTTT.

This chain connects TRBV4-1 to TRBJ1-2; D is uncertain. Germline CDR1 reads MGHRA; CDR2 reads YSYEKL. The CDR3 covers 13 residues. V lost 3 bases, J lost 4 bases, and 9 bases lay in between. CDR3 DNA: TGCGCCAGCAGCCAGGGCAGCGGCTATGGCTACACCTTC. Translated, it gives CASSQGSGYGYTF.

The gene calls are TRBV13 and TRBJ2-7, with 9 bases lining up with TRBD1. This CDR3 has 14 residues. V lost 5 bases and J lost 3; bases outside the gene matches: 5. Germline V gene sequence: CDR1 PRHDT, CDR2 FYEKMQ (reference sequence). As DNA, the CDR3 is TGTGCCAGCAGCCCCCGGGACAGGGTCTACGAGCAGTACTTC. Protein: CASSPRDRVYEQYF.

The gene calls are TRBV2 and TRBJ2-3, with 10 bases matching TRBD1. Trimming removed 5 bases from V and 6 bases from J; junction bases left unmatched: 11. CDR1 is SNHLY, CDR2 FYNNEI, per germline. The CDR3 is 16 residues long. For the CDR3, the DNA is TGTGCCAGCAGTTTAACCGGACAGGGGGGTTCGGATACGCAGTATTTT. Protein: CASSLTGQGGSDTQYF.

V and J are TRBV10-2 and TRBJ2-3; TRBD2 is a possible D gene (6 bases). The V gene lost 3 bases and the J gene lost 4 bases, with 20 bases spanning the gap. The CDR3 is made up of 17 amino acids. Germline-derived CDR1 and CDR2 are WSHSY and SAAADI. The CDR3 bases are TGCGCCAGCAGTGAACTTGGGACTCTTCCTAGAGCAGATACGCAGTATTTT. Protein: CASSELGTLPRADTQYF.

J is TRBJ2-1 and V is TRBV6-5, with 7 bases identical to TRBD2. The CDR3 runs to 15 residues. Germline loops: CDR1 MNHEY, CDR2 SVGAGI. J gave up 6 bases and V 8 bases, and 13 bases lay outside the gene matches. Written as DNA, the CDR3 is TGTGCCAGCCTGGGGGGGAGCCCCTACAGCAATGAGCAGTTCTTC. Translating gives CASLGGSPYSNEQFF.

The chain joins TRBV29-1 to TRBJ1-2; TRBD1 aligns across 8 bases. Germline V lookup: CDR1 SQVTM, CDR2 ANQGSEA. The V segment lost 1 base and the J segment 6 bases; nucleotides outside the gene matches: 7. This CDR3 is 14 amino acids long. CDR3 DNA sequence: TGCAGCGTTGAAGTCGGGACAGGCGCCCATGGCTACACCTTC. It codes for CSVEVGTGAHGYTF.

The V gene is TRBV28, the J gene TRBJ2-7; 7 bases fit TRBD2. The V gene end was trimmed by 6 bases and the J gene end by 6 bases; junction bases not matched to a gene: 14. CDR1 is MDHEN and CDR2 is SYDVKM in the germline V gene. CDR3 length: 15 residues. CDR3 coding DNA: TGTGCCAGCAGCCCTACGGGAGGCACCTTCACCGAGCAGTACTTC. This sequence encodes CASSPTGGTFTEQYF. Full variable domain (missing parts from reference TRBV28 and TRBJ2-7): DVKVTQSSRYLVKRTGEKVFLECVQDMDHENMFWYRQDPGLGLRLIYFSYDVKMKEKGDIPEGYSVSREKKERFSLILESASTNQTSMYLCASSPTGGTFTEQYFGPGTRLTVT.

The table lists this clone with a count of one. V is TRBV18 and J is TRBJ2-6; D remains ambiguous. The ends were cut back, 2 bases at V and 1 base at J, with 9 bases in the middle. Germline V gene data show CDR1 as KGHSH and CDR2 as LQKENI. CDR3 length: 16 residues. The chain's CDR3 is CASSPSAASGANVLTF. The CDR3 DNA reads TGTGCCAGCTCACCATCGGCGGCATCTGGGGCCAACGTCCTGACTTTC.

This clone occurred a few times. V usage is TRBV11-2 and J usage is TRBJ1-5; the D is unclear. Trimming shortened V by 6 bases and J by 0 bases, and 12 bases separated the two germline ends. Germline V gene lookup returns CDR1 SGHAT and CDR2 FQNNGV. This CDR3 region has 15 residues. CDR3 residues: CASSLGSVSNQPQHF. In DNA, the CDR3 is TGTGCCAGCAGTTTGGGGAGCGTTAGCAATCAGCCCCAGCATTTT.

The genes are TRBV21-1 and TRBJ1-4; the DNA was not compared with TRBD1, the D call given in the table. TRBV21-1 is a listed pseudogene. The CDR3 has 18 amino acids. DNA for the CDR3: TGTGCCAGCAGGATCACCCGGGACAGGGGAGAAACTAATGAAAAACTGTTTTTT. This encodes CASRITRDRGETNEKLFF.

Turning to this clone: Distinct nucleotide sequences in the sample also encode this CDR3. This rearrangement joins TRBV19 to TRBJ1-1, with 7 bases lining up with TRBD1. CDR1 and CDR2 from the germline V gene are LNHDA and SQIVND (reference sequence). The CDR3 consists of 14 residues. V dropped 3 bases and J dropped 2; count of bases not matched to a gene: 3. The chain's CDR3 is CASSMRGQNTEAFF. The CDR3 region has the DNA TGTGCCAGTAGTATGAGGGGGCAAAACACTGAAGCTTTCTTT.

The chain employs TRBV30 and TRBJ1-1; 8 bases agree with TRBD1. Trimming at V came to 5 bases and at J to 5 bases, leaving 7 bases not matched to a gene. Germline CDR1 is GTSNPN and CDR2 is SVGIG (reference sequence). This CDR3 has 13 residues. CDR3 in amino acids: CAWARGQWTEAFF. CDR3 bases: TGTGCCTGGGCCAGGGGGCAATGGACTGAAGCTTTCTTT. The variable domain in full, completed from reference TRBV30 and TRBJ1-1, reads SQTIHQWPATLVQPVGSPLSLECTVEGTSNPNLYWYRQAAGRGLQLLFYSVGIGQISSEVPQNLSASRPQDRQFILSSKKLLLSDSGFYLCAWARGQWTEAFFGQGTRLTVV.